What follows is one T cell receptor beta chain and its context. The antigen is undetermined. The data derive from a study of CD8 T cells in ankylosing spondylitis. A single record per CDR3 protein comes from TCRdb applying MiXCR to the 5' RACE reads. The sample comprises 100,000 to 150,000 distinct CDR3 sequences, around 9.7% of which are singletons, and roughly 3.4% rests with the top ten. Study-level results: As for the disease-linked clones, they showed a CD8+ phenotype and occurred at relatively low frequencies in peripheral blood. The study looked at matched synovial fluid samples from ankylosing spondylitis patients. Disease-linked clones were reported to be significantly enriched there. Some of these motif variants have turned up before, in reports on reactive arthritis synovial fluid and blood.

Germline CDR1 is DFQATT and CDR2 is SNEGSKA (reference sequence). V lost 6 bases to trimming and J lost 6 bases, with 18 bases between them. The CDR3 spans 13 residues. The V gene is TRBV20-1, the J gene TRBJ2-7; maybe TRBD2 (6 bases). The receptor's source is a male donor with ankylosing spondylitis or in good health (not recorded which). The sequencing sample was made of blood, either unsorted or a sorted T cell fraction (not recorded which). This CDR3 reads CSARGGAGREQYF. Here the CDR3 DNA reads TGCAGTGCGAGGGGAGGTGCGGGCCGCGAGCAGTACTTC.